One sample yielded the 7 T cell receptor beta chains listed below, sequenced in a study of neoadjuvant nivolumab and ipilimumab in lung cancer. Measured with immunoSEQ multiplex PCR; TCRdb has only the in-frame clones, and not every one. This sample has fewer than 40,000 clones, with roughly nine tenths found just once. The material sequenced was peripheral blood, taken after neoadjuvant nivolumab, alone or with ipilimumab, at or shortly before surgery. The receptors stem from an adult with non-small cell lung cancer.

The chain employs TRBV7-3 and TRBJ2-7; D is possibly TRBD1 (5 bases). Trimming pared 5 bases from V and 6 bases from J, leaving 17 bases between. The germline CDR1 and CDR2 sequences are SGHTA and FQGTGA. The CDR3 has 14 residues. CDR3 in amino acids: CASSRQGTLGEQYF. The CDR3 DNA is TGTGCCAGCAGCCGCCAGGGTACCCTGGGCGAGCAGTACTTC.

The rearrangement uses TRBV2 and TRBJ2-2, with D perhaps TRBD2 (6 bases). V was clipped by 8 bases and J by 5 bases, with 15 bases between them. From germline, CDR1 is SNHLY and CDR2 FYNNEI. CDR3 length: 14 residues. The CDR3 DNA is TGTGCCAGCGTCCGGGAGTTGGGGACCGGGGAGCTGTTTTTT. Translation: CASVRELGTGELFF.

The chain carries TRBV6-5 and TRBJ1-1; 11 nucleotides align to TRBD1. After removal of 2 bases from V and 10 bases from J, the junction contained 12 bases not matched to a gene. Germline CDR1 MNHEY, CDR2 SVGAGI. The CDR3 consists of 16 residues. The CDR3 sequence: CASSYRTGGEIMRAFF. Here the CDR3 DNA reads TGTGCCAGCAGTTACAGGACAGGGGGCGAAATAATGCGAGCTTTCTTT.

In this sample, this clone turned up once. The CDR3 is CASSPWTSGRQGEQYF. The CDR3 DNA sequence: TGTGCCAGCAGTCCCTGGACTAGCGGGAGACAAGGCGAGCAGTACTTC. The J gene is TRBJ2-7, the V gene TRBV28; TRBD2 matches at 13 bases. Germline V CDR1 and CDR2: MDHEN, SYDVKM. The CDR3 extends over 16 amino acids. J lost 6 bases, V lost 5 bases, and 10 bases had no gene match.

The CDR3 region is CASSEVMASGNTIYF. The CDR3 DNA sequence: TGTGCCAGCAGTGAAGTTATGGCCTCTGGAAACACCATATATTTT. This chain links TRBV6-1 with TRBJ1-3; D is undetermined. Germline-derived CDR1 and CDR2 are MNHNS and SASEGT. V gave up 1 base and J gave up 0 bases, with 7 bases separating them. The CDR3 has 15 amino acids.

Only a few counts were recorded for this clone. J is TRBJ1-1 and V is TRBV4-2; TRBD1 aligns across 7 bases. CDR1 is LGHNA and CDR2 is YNFKEQ in the germline V gene. J was trimmed by 1 base and V by 4 bases; bases with no gene match: 3. This CDR3 contains 14 residues. The CDR3 DNA is TGTGCCAGCAGCCCCCGACAGGGGAACACTGAAGCTTTCTTT. Its translation: CASSPRQGNTEAFF.

The genes are TRBV5-1 and TRBJ1-5, with a tentative D call TRBD1 (6 bases). Germline assignment: CDR1 SGHRS and CDR2 YFSETQ. The CDR3 covers 13 residues. V was trimmed by 5 bases and J by 5 bases, leaving 11 bases between them. CDR3 sequence (DNA): TGCGCCAGCAGTCGGGACATAGATCAGCCCCAGCATTTT. It translates to CASSRDIDQPQHF. The full variable domain, its missing parts supplied by reference TRBV5-1 and TRBJ1-5, is KAGVTQTPRYLIKTRGQQVTLSCSPISGHRSVSWYQQTPGQGLQFLFEYFSETQRNKGNFPGRFSGRQFSNSRSEMNVSTLELGDSALYLCASSRDIDQPQHFGDGTRLSIL.